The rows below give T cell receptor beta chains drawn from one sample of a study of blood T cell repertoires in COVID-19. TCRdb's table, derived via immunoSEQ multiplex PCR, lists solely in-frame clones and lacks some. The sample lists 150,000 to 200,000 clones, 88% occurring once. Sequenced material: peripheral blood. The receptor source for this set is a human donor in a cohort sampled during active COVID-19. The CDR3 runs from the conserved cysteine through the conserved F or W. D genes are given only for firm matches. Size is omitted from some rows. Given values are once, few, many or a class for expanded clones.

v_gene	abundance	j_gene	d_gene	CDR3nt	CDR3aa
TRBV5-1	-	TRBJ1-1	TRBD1	TGCGCCAGCAGTGAACGAACCGGGACAGGGATAGGCACTGAAGCTTTCTTT	CASSERTGTGIGTEAFF
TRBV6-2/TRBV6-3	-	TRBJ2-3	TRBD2	TGTGCCAGCAGCTCTAGCGGGCCCCCAGATACGCAGTATTTT	CASSSSGPPDTQYF
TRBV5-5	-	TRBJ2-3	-	TGTGCCAGCAGCGCACCGGGCCTCGGGGAAGATACGCAGTATTTT	CASSAPGLGEDTQYF
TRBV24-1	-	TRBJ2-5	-	TGTGCCAGCCGACAGGAGGCAAAGACCCAGTACTTC	CASRQEAKTQYF
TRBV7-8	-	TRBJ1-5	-	TGTGCCAGCAGCCTGCACAGTGCAAATCAGCCCCAGCATTTT	CASSLHSANQPQHF
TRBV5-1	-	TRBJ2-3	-	TGCGCCAGCAGCTTGGTTAGCGGATCAGATACGCAGTATTTT	CASSLVSGSDTQYF
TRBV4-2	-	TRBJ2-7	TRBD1	TGTGCCAGCAGCCATCGAGGGGGACAGGAATCCTACGAGCAGTACTTC	CASSHRGGQESYEQYF
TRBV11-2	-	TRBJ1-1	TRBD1	TGTGCCAGCAGCTTAGTACGAGAGGGGGCGAGAGGTGAAGCTTTCTTT	CASSLVREGARGEAFF
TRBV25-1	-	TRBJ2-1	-	TGTGCCAGCAGTGATAACAGGGAGCAGTTCTTC	CASSDNREQFF
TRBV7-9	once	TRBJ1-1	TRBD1	TGTGCCAGCAGAACGATGACAGGGGTGGGCACTGAAGCTTTCTTT	CASRTMTGVGTEAFF
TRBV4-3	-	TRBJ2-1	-	TGCGCCAGCAGCCTCGGACTCCCAGGAGCTGACTCCTACAATGAGCAGTTCTTC	CASSLGLPGADSYNEQFF
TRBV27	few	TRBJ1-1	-	TGTGCCACAGCCCAGGGCACTGAAGCTTTCTTT	CATAQGTEAFF
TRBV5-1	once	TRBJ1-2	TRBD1	TGCGCCAGCAGCGAGGTGGACAGGGGTAGCTATGGCTACACCTTC	CASSEVDRGSYGYTF
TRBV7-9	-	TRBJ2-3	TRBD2	TGTGCCAGCAGCTTCCGAAGCGGGGGGGGCACAGATACGCAGTATTTT	CASSFRSGGGTDTQYF
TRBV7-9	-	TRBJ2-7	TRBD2	TGTGCCAGCAGCTTAGTTGTCGGGGGGAAACACGAGCAGTACTTC	CASSLVVGGKHEQYF
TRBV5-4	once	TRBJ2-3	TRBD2	TGTGCCAGCAGTCCAGCGGGAGCGGGAAGCACAGATACGCAGTATTTT	CASSPAGAGSTDTQYF
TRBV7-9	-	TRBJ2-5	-	TGTGCCAGCAGCTTTAGAGGAGGTGGGACCCAGTACTTC	CASSFRGGGTQYF
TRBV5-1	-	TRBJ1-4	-	TGCGCCAGCAGCGGGGGGGGCGAGACTGAAAAACTGTTTTTT	CASSGGGETEKLFF
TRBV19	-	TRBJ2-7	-	TGTGCCAGTAGTGCGAGGGACTCCTACGAGCAGTACTTC	CASSARDSYEQYF
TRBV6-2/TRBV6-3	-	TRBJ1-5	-	TGTGCCAGCAGTTATGGGGGGGGCAATCAGCCCCAGCATTTT	CASSYGGGNQPQHF
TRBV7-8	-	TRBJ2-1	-	TGTGCCAGCAGCTTAGTTCGGGATCCGTTCTTC	CASSLVRDPFF
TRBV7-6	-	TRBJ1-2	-	TGTGCCAGCAGCTTAGATGACCGAAGAGGATATGGCTACACCTTC	CASSLDDRRGYGYTF
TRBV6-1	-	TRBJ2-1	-	TGTGCCAGCAGTGAAGTGGCTGTACAGCAGTTCTTC	CASSEVAVQQFF
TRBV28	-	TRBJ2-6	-	TGTGCCAGCCTAGCCGGGAGCTCTGGGGCCAACGTCCTGACTTTC	CASLAGSSGANVLTF
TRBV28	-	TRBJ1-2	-	TGTGCCAGCGCGGGCAAAGAAAATGGCTACACCTTC	CASAGKENGYTF
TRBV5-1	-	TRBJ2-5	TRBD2	TGCGCCAGCAGCTTGACTAGCGGGGGACCCCAAGAGACCCAGTACTTC	CASSLTSGGPQETQYF
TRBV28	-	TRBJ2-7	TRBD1	TGTGCCAGCAGCCCTCTAGGGGGCACAGTCGAGCAGTACTTC	CASSPLGGTVEQYF
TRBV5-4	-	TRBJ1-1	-	TGTGCCAGCAGCAATCCTACCGCTGAAGCTTTCTTT	CASSNPTAEAFF
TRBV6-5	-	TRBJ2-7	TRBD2	TGTGCCAGCAGTTACGCCCCGATGGGCGGGAGCGAGCAGTACTTC	CASSYAPMGGSEQYF
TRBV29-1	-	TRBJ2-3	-	TGCAGCGTCTACGGACATAGCCAGAACACAGATACGCAGTATTTT	CSVYGHSQNTDTQYF
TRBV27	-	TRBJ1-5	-	TGTGCCAGCAGTTTTGGTTCGCGGCGAGATCAGCCCCAGCATTTT	CASSFGSRRDQPQHF
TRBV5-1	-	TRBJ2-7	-	TGCGCCAGCAGCTTTCTGGGGGCAGGCTACGAGCAGTACTTC	CASSFLGAGYEQYF
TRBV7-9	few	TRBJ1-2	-	TGTGCCAGCAGCTTAGTACAGGCCCTCGATGGCTACACCTTC	CASSLVQALDGYTF
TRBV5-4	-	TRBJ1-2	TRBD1	TGTGCCAGCAGCCCGGGACAGTCAGACTATGGCTACACCTTC	CASSPGQSDYGYTF
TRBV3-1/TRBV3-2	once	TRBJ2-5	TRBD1	TGTGCCAGCAGCCAAAATTACAGGGGGGAAGAGACCCAGTACTTC	CASSQNYRGEETQYF